This T cell receptor (beta chain) was observed in a study of response to subunit inactivated influenza vaccine. TCRdb ran MiXCR on the RT-PCR reads and lists one entry per CDR3 protein. Seen here are under 500,000 distinct CDR3 sequences, over 9.5% observed once, and the top ten hold approximately 12%. The clonotype was recovered from a man aged 50 or older who received an inactivated influenza vaccine. The sequences come from PBMCs from blood, collected roughly 45 days after vaccination.

In DNA form, the CDR3 reads TGTGCCAGCAGCTTGTACAGGGACTACAATGAGCAGTTCTTC. As protein: CASSLYRDYNEQFF. This rearrangement joins TRBV7-9 to TRBJ2-1, with a tentative D call TRBD1 (6 bases). The CDR3 runs 14 residues. Trimming cost V 3 bases and J 3 bases, with 9 bases left between them. The germline V gene has CDR1 SEHNR and CDR2 FQNEAQ (reference sequence). Supplemented by reference TRBV7-9 and TRBJ2-1, the full variable domain reads DTGVSQNPRHKITKRGQNVTFRCDPISEHNRLYWYRQTLGQGPEFLTYFQNEAQLEKSRLLSDRFSAERPKGSFSTLEIQRTEQGDSAMYLCASSLYRDYNEQFFGPGTRLTVL.